The clone carrying this T cell receptor beta chain was found a few times. Its antigen is unknown. Individual cDNA molecules received unique molecular identifiers during library preparation. One entry per CDR3 protein results from TCRdb running MiXCR on the 5' RACE reads. The sample gives fewer than 70,000 distinct CDR3 sequences, roughly 12% of which show up once; 2.9% is in the top ten. This specimen comes from a study of early T cells in non-severe SARS-CoV-2 infection. Overall study: The sequenced material was bulk RNA from unsorted whole blood, and its chains were unpaired. Study-wide results and caveats: Matching results from VDJdb favored anti-spike CD8 responses, leaving private and CD4 specificities undetected.

This CDR3 is 14 amino acids long. V lost 6 bases, J lost 4 bases, and 15 bases lay in between. Material for sequencing was whole blood. This TCR came from an adult who was a healthcare worker with PCR-confirmed SARS-CoV-2 infection or an uninfected control (not recorded which). The chain couples TRBV12-3 or TRBV12-4 to TRBJ2-5, with D perhaps given as TRBD1 or TRBD2 (6 bases each). The CDR3 spells CASSLGGSIETQYF. The CDR3 coding sequence is TGTGCCAGCAGCCTAGGGGGGAGTATAGAGACCCAGTACTTC.